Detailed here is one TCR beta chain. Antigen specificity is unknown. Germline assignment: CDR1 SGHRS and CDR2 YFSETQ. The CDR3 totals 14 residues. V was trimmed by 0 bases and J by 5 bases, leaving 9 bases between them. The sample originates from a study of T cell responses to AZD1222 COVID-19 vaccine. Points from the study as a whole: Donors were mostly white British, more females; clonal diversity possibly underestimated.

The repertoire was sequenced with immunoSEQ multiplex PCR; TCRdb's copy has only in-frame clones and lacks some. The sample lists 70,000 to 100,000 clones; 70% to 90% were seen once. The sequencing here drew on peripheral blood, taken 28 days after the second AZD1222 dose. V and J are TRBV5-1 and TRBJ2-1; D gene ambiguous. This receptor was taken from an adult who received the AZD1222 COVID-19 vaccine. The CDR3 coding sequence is TGCGCCAGCAGCTTGGTAGCAGCCGACAATGAGCAGTTCTTC. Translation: CASSLVAADNEQFF.